The 6 T cell receptor beta chains given below trace back to one sample, sequenced in a study of patients and donors after allogeneic stem cell transplantation. A single record per CDR3 protein comes from TCRdb applying MiXCR to the RT-PCR reads. The repertoire holds approximately 220,000 distinct CDR3 sequences, with less than 50% as singletons. Sequencing was carried out using blood, either unsorted or a sorted T cell fraction (not recorded which). The receptors stem from a human donor who was either an allogeneic HSCT recipient or a stem cell or donor lymphocyte infusion donor (not recorded which). It is not recorded whose cells these are; they may come from a transplant donor.

The chain couples TRBV5-5 to TRBJ1-5; no clear D gene. V dropped 0 bases and J dropped 4 bases, with 14 bases sitting between them. The CDR3 spans 16 residues. Germline CDR1 SGHKS, CDR2 YYEKEE (reference sequence). CDR3 sequence (DNA): TGTGCCAGCAGCTTGGGGCCGAGCGCAACAAATCAGCCCCAGCATTTT. The encoded protein is CASSLGPSATNQPQHF.

A few counts support this clonotype. The V call is TRBV5-1, the J call TRBJ1-1; D unresolved. Per the germline V gene, CDR1 is SGHRS and CDR2 is YFSETQ. V was trimmed by 1 base and J by 1 base, leaving 8 bases between them. CDR3 length: 14 amino acids. CDR3 sequence reads: CASSLFTPNTEAFF. The CDR3 nucleotides are TGCGCCAGCAGCTTGTTCACCCCGAACACTGAAGCTTTCTTT. The variable domain in full, completed from reference TRBV5-1 and TRBJ1-1, reads KAGVTQTPRYLIKTRGQQVTLSCSPISGHRSVSWYQQTPGQGLQFLFEYFSETQRNKGNFPGRFSGRQFSNSRSEMNVSTLELGDSALYLCASSLFTPNTEAFFGQGTRLTVV.

This clonotype has only a few counts. The gene calls are TRBV7-2 and TRBJ1-2, with D unclear. The CDR3 is 14 residues long. Trimming took 1 base from V and 2 from J, leaving 8 bases between them. Germline CDR1 reads SGHTA; CDR2 reads FQGNSA. For the CDR3, the DNA is TGTGCCAGCAGCTTAGGCGGCCGAAACTATGGCTACACCTTC. This translates into CASSLGGRNYGYTF.

CDR3 DNA: TGTGCCAGCAGCAACACCGTTCTAGACACCGGGGAGCTGTTTTTT. Its protein is CASSNTVLDTGELFF. The V call is TRBV21-1, the J call TRBJ2-2. TRBV21-1 is marked as a pseudogene. The CDR3 loop spans 15 amino acids.

V usage is TRBV6-2 or TRBV6-3 and J usage is TRBJ1-5; 7 nucleotides agree with TRBD1. Trimming removed 2 bases from V and 4 bases from J; junction bases left unmatched: 5. CDR3 size: 15 residues. The germline V gene encodes CDR1 MNHEY and CDR2 SVGEGT. CDR3 coding DNA: TGTGCCAGCAGTTACGGTGGCAGGGGGAATCAGCCCCAGCATTTT. It codes for CASSYGGRGNQPQHF.

The J gene is TRBJ2-7, the V gene TRBV4-1; TRBD1 aligns across 8 bases. In germline, CDR1 is MGHRA, CDR2 YSYEKL. V dropped 4 bases and J dropped 3; count of bases not matched to a gene: 5. The CDR3 is 14 residues long. CDR3: CASSPDRAVYEQYF. The CDR3 DNA is TGCGCCAGCAGCCCGGACAGGGCGGTCTACGAGCAGTACTTC.